The T cell receptor (beta chain) under discussion was sequenced for a study of blood T cells in healthy people across ages (dated by TCRdb to between 2014 and 2017). Some background on the complete study: In model experiments, template switching captured about one uniquely barcoded TCR beta cDNA molecule for every two T cells. To avoid experimental bias, donors of different ages were randomly spread across the sequencing lanes. The donors were divided into four age groups: young (average approximately 15 years), middle-aged (approximately 42), aged (approximately 62) and long-lived (about 80). Age-related changes in TCR beta repertoire diversity were measured in the study by deep sequencing normalized with unique cDNA molecular identifiers. Using the same blood draw, the study looked at two additional independent replicas of 1 million unique cDNA reads for two donors, one aged 18 to 30 and the other aged 80 or older. Overall results and qualifications from the work: As age increased, observed TCR beta diversity per million T cells dropped in a roughly linear way, and a significant reduction was already evident by age 40. Donor CMV infection status was unknown, potentially confounding age-related changes in expanded clonotypes. Compared with the aged group, the long-lived group had more naive CD4+ T cells, fewer expanded clones and increased TCR diversity, a pattern suggesting age selection. Estimates of total diversity from one million sequenced T cells were regarded as lower bounds and underestimates. The percentage of naive T cells measured by flow cytometry correlated strongly with observed TCR beta diversity. Conclusive comparison of naive and antigen-experienced compartments was prevented by the profiling of bulk unsorted PBMCs.

V is cut by 11 bases and J by 7 bases, and the space between the germline ends is 20 bases. The CDR3 has 13 amino acids, counting the end cysteine and phenylalanine. The DNA shown is the 39-base CDR3, in frame from base 1. The germline V gene (reference sequence) specifies MNHNY as CDR1 and SVGAGI as CDR2. This clonotype appeared a few times. Its antigen specificity is not known. No base quality information exists; no much larger clone differs at one position. Receptors were amplified or captured by 5' RACE. For sequencing, an Illumina HiSeq 2500 was employed. The second PCR ran for about 7 to 11 cycles and used a J-beta primer mix along with a sample-barcoded 5' primer. A unique molecular identifier was introduced onto each TCR beta cDNA molecule by a template-switch 5' adaptor carrying 12 random nucleotides. Each sample yielded at least 2.5 million CDR3-containing paired-end reads. All of the RNA was converted into first-strand cDNA using the Mint cDNA synthesis kit, with a TRBC-specific oligonucleotide serving as the primer. Following uracil-DNA glycosylase treatment, a first 18-cycle PCR with universal primers M1SS and BC2_uni_R was performed on all cDNA. As for how the authors treated the data: Normalization of each sample was performed by random selection of 1 million high-quality reads, each carrying a distinct molecular identifier. Reads with shared molecular identifiers were discarded instead of being binned into consensus sequences. CDR3 identification, clonotype clustering and error correction used MiTCR with a Q25 quality threshold and the strictest error-elimination algorithm. Lower-bound total TCR beta diversity was estimated with a nonparametric unseen species model using Euler transformation. TCRdb reprocessing: public reads trimmed at Q25 with fastp, clones called with MiXCR, in-frame beta chains kept. Each CDR3 protein gets just one entry, which takes the most common genes and DNA from the rows behind it. None of the V and J calls come from the authors' own analysis; TCRdb made them. Here the sample has roughly 800,000 distinct CDR3 sequences; 36% occur a single time. The biggest ten clones account for over 10% of the sample.

The donors were roughly 38 Caucasian individuals from Russia, aged about 6 to 95 years, who were systemically healthy. Each donor gave about 11 milliliters of peripheral blood, drawn into EDTA-treated Vacutainer tubes. Ficoll-Paque density-gradient centrifugation was used to isolate PBMCs, with at least 6.5 million per sample. Total RNA, at least 5.5 micrograms per sample, was extracted from PBMCs with Trizol reagent. The percentages of naive CD45RAhigh/CD27high T cells were determined by flow cytometry on a PBMC aliquot from every donor. The receptor was derived from a man aged 18 to 30 in good health. The rearranged segments are TRBV6-6 and TRBJ1-2; TRBD1 is possibly the D segment (5 matching bases). Input material: blood. The CDR3 sequence is CAATGRGRAGYTF. The nucleotide sequence reads as follows: TGTGCCGCAACGGGGCGGGGCAGGGCTGGCTACACCTTC.